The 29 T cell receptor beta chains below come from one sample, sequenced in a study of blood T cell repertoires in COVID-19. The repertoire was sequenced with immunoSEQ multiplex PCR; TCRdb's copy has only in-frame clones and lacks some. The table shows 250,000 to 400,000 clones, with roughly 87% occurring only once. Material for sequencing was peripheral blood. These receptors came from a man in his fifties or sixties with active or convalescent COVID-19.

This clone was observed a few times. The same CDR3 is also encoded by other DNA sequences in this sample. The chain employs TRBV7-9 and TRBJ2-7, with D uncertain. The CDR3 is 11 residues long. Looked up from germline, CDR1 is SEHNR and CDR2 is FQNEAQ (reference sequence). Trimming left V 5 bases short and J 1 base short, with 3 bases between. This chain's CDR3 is CASSASYEQYF. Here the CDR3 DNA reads TGTGCCAGCAGCGCGTCCTACGAGCAGTACTTC.

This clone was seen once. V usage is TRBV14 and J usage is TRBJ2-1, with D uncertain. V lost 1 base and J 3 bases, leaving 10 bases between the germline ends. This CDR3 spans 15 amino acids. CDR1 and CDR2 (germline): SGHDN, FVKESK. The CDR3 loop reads CASSQVRRSYNEQFF. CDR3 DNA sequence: TGTGCCAGCAGCCAAGTCCGCAGAAGCTACAATGAGCAGTTCTTC.

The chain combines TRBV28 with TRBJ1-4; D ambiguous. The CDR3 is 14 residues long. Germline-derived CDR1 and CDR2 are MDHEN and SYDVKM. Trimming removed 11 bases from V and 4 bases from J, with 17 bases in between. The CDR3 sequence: CAGRSGGINEKLFF. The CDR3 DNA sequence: TGTGCCGGGAGGAGTGGTGGGATTAATGAAAAACTGTTTTTT.

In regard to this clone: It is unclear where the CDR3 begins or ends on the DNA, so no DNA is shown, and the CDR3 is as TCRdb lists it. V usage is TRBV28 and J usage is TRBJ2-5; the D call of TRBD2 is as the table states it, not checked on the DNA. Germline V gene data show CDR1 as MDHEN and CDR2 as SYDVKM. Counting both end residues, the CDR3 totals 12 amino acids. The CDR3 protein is CASSTSGETQYF.

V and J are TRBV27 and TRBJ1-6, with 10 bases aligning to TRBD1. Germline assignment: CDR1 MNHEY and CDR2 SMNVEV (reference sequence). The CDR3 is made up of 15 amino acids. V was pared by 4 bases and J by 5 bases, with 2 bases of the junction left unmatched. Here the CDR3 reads CASSWGTGDNSPLHF. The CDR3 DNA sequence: TGTGCCAGCAGTTGGGGGACAGGGGATAATTCACCCCTCCACTTT.

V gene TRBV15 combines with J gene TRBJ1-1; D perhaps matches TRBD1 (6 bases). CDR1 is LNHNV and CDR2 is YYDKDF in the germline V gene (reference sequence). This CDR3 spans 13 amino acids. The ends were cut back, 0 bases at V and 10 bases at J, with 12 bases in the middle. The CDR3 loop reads CATSRDRGGGAFF. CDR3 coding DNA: TGTGCCACCAGCAGAGATAGGGGAGGGGGAGCTTTCTTT.

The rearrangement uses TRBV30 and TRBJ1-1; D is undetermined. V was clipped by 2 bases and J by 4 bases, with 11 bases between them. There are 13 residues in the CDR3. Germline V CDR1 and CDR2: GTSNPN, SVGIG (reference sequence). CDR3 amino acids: CAWSPPVGTEAFF. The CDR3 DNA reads TGTGCCTGGAGTCCACCGGTCGGCACTGAAGCTTTCTTT.

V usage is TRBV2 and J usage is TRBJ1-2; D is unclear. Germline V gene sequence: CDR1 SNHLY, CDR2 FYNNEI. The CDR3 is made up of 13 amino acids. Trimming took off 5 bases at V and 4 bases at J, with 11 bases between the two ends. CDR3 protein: CASSPSTAYGYTF. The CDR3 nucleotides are TGTGCCAGCAGTCCGAGTACAGCCTATGGCTACACCTTC.

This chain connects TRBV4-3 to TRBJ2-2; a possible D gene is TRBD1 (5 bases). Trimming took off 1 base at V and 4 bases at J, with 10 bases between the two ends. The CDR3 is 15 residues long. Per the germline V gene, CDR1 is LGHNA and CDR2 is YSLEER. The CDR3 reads CASSQGVRATGELFF. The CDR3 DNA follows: TGCGCCAGCAGCCAAGGGGTCAGGGCCACCGGGGAGCTGTTTTTT.

CDR3 in DNA: TGTGCCAGCAGCCCTGAGACAGCTTTTATGAACACTGAAGCTTTCTTT. Its protein is CASSPETAFMNTEAFF. The J gene is TRBJ1-1, the V gene TRBV5-4, with a possible D match to TRBD1 (5 bases). Germline loops: CDR1 SGHNT, CDR2 YYREEE (reference sequence). CDR3 length: 16 amino acids. V was trimmed by 4 bases and J by 0 bases, leaving 16 bases between them. Full variable domain (remainder filled in from reference TRBV5-4 and TRBJ1-1): ETGVTQSPTHLIKTRGQQVTLRCSSQSGHNTVSWYQQALGQGPQFIFQYYREEENGRGNFPPRFSGLQFPNYSSELNVNALELDDSALYLCASSPETAFMNTEAFFGQGTRLTVV.

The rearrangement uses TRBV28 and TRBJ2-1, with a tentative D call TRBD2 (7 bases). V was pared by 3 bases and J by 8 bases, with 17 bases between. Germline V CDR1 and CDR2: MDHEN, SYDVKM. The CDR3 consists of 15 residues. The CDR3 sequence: CASSFRGGSFYEQFF. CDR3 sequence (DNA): TGTGCCAGCAGTTTCAGGGGCGGGAGTTTCTATGAGCAGTTCTTC. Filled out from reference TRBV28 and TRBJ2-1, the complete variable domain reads DVKVTQSSRYLVKRTGEKVFLECVQDMDHENMFWYRQDPGLGLRLIYFSYDVKMKEKGDIPEGYSVSREKKERFSLILESASTNQTSMYLCASSFRGGSFYEQFFGPGTRLTVL.

CDR3 in DNA: TGTGCCACCAGTGATCGAAGACAGGGGGCTAAAGGCTACACCTTC. Translated: CATSDRRQGAKGYTF. The chain employs TRBV24-1 and TRBJ1-2; 10 positions match TRBD1. This CDR3 comprises 15 residues. The V gene end was trimmed by 3 bases and the J gene end by 8 bases; junction bases not matched to a gene: 8. CDR1 and CDR2 from the germline V gene are KGHDR and SFDVKD.

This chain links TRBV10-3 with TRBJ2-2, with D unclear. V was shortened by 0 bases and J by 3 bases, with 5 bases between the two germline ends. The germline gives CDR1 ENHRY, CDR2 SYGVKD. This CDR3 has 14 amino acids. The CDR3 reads CAISESGDTGELFF. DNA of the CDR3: TGTGCCATCAGTGAGTCGGGCGACACCGGGGAGCTGTTTTTT.

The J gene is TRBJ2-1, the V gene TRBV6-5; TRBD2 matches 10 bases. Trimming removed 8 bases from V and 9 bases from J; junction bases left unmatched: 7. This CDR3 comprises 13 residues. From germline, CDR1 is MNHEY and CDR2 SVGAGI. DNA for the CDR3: TGTGCCAGCCAGCGGGGGGGCGGTCTTGAGCAGTTCTTC. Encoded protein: CASQRGGGLEQFF.

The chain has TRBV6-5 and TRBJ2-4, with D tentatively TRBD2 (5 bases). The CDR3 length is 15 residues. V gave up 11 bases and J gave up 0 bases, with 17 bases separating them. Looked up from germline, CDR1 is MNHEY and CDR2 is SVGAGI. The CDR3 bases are TGTGCCGCCGACCCCGGGGATCTAGCCAAAAACATTCAGTACTTC. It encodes CAADPGDLAKNIQYF.

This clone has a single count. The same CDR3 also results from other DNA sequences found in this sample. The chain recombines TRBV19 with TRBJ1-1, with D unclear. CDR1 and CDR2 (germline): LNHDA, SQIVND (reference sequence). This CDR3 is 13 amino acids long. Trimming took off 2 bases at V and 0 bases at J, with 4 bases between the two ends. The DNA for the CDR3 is TGTGCCAGTAGTATACGGGTGAACACTGAAGCTTTCTTT. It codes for CASSIRVNTEAFF.

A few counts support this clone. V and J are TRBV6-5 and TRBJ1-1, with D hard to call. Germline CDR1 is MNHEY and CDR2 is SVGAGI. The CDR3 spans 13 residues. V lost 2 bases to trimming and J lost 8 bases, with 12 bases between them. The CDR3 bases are TGTGCCAGCAGTTACGAGTCGGGTTACGAAGCTTTCTTT. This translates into CASSYESGYEAFF.

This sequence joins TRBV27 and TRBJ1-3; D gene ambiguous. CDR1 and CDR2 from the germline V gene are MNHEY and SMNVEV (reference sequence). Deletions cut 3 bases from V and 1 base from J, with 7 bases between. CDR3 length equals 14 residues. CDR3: CASSFTGSGNTIYF. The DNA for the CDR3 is TGTGCCAGCAGTTTTACGGGATCTGGAAACACCATATATTTT.

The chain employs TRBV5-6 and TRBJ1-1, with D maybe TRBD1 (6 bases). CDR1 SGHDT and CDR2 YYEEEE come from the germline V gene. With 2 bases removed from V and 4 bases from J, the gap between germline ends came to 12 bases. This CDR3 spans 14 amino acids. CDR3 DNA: TGTGCCAGCAGCTTCCGGGGGGCGAGCACTGAAGCTTTCTTT. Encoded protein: CASSFRGASTEAFF.

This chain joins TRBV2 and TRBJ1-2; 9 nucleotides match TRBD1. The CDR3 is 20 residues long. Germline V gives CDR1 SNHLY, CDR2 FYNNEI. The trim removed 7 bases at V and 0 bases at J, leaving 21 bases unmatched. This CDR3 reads CASNPGQGMGGPPPNYGYTF. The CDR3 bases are TGTGCCAGCAACCCGGGACAGGGAATGGGGGGCCCCCCTCCTAACTATGGCTACACCTTC.

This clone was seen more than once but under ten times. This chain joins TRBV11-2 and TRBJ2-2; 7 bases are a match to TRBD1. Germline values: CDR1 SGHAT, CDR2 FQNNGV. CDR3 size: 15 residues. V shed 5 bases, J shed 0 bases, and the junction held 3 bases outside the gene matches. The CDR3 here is CASSIGTANTGELFF. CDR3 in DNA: TGTGCCAGCAGCATCGGGACAGCGAACACCGGGGAGCTGTTTTTT.

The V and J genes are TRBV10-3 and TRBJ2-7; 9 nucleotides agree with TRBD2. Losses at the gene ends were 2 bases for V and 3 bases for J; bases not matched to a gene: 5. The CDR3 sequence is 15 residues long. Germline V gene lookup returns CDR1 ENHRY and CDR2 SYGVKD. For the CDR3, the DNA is TGTGCCATCAGTGAGGCGGGGGGGCGACGCTACGAGCAGTACTTC. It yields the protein CAISEAGGRRYEQYF.

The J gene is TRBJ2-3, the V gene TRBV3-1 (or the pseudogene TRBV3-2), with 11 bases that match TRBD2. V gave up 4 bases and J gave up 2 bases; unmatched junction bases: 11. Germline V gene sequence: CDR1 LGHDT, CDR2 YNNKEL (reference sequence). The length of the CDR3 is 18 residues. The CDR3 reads CASSPFLTSGRSTDTQYF. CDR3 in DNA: TGTGCCAGCAGCCCGTTTTTAACTAGCGGGAGATCCACAGATACGCAGTATTTT.

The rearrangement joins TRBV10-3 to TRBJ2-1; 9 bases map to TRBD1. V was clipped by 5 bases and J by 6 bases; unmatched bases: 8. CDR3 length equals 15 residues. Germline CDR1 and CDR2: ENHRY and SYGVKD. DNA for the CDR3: TGTGCCATCAGTCTCCGGGACAGGGAGGCCAATGAGCAGTTCTTC. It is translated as CAISLRDREANEQFF.

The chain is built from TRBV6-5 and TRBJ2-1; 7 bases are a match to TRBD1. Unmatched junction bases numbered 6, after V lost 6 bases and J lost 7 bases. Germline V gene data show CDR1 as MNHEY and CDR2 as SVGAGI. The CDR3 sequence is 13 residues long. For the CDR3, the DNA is TGTGCCAGCAGACCGACAGGGCGTAATGAGCAGTTCTTC. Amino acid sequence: CASRPTGRNEQFF.

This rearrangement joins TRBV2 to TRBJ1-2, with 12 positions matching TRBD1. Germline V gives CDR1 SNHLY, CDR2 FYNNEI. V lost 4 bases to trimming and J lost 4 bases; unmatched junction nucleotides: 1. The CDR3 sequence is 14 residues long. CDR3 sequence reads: CASSAGQGAYGYTF. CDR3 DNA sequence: TGTGCCAGCAGTGCGGGACAGGGGGCCTATGGCTACACCTTC.

CDR3 loop: CASSQNRDFYGYTF. The CDR3 DNA is TGTGCCAGCAGTCAGAACAGGGATTTTTATGGCTACACCTTC. The rearrangement links TRBV7-2 to TRBJ1-2; tentatively, D is TRBD1 (6 bases). The CDR3 totals 14 residues. The V end was cut by 6 bases, the J end by 5 bases, with 16 bases between. The germline V gene encodes CDR1 SGHTA and CDR2 FQGNSA.

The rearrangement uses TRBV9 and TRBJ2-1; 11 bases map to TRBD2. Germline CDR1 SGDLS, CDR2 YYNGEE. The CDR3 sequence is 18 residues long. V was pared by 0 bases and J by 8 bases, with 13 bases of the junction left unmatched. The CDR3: CASSVGGAIAGGVDEQFF. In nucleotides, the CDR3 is TGTGCCAGCAGCGTAGGCGGAGCTATAGCGGGAGGGGTAGATGAGCAGTTCTTC.

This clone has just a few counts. The CDR3 is CASSSPGTANYGYTF. CDR3 DNA: TGTGCCAGCAGTTCGCCCGGGACAGCTAACTATGGCTACACCTTC. The chain joins TRBV28 to TRBJ1-2, with 7 bases aligning to TRBD1. The trim removed 4 bases at V and 0 bases at J, leaving 5 bases unmatched. Germline CDR1 MDHEN, CDR2 SYDVKM. This CDR3 has 15 amino acids.